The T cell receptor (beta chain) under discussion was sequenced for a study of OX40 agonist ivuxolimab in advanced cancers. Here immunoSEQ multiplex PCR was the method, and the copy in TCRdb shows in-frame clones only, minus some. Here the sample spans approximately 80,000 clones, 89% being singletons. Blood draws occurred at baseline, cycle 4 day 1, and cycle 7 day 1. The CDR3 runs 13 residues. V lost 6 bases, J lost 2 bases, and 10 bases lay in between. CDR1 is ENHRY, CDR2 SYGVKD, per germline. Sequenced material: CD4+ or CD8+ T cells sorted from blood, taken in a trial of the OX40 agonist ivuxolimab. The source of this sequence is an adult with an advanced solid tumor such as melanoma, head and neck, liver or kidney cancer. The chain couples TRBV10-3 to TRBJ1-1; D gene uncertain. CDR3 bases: TGTGCCATCAGGAAGGAGCGAAACACTGAAGCTTTCTTT. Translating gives CAIRKERNTEAFF.